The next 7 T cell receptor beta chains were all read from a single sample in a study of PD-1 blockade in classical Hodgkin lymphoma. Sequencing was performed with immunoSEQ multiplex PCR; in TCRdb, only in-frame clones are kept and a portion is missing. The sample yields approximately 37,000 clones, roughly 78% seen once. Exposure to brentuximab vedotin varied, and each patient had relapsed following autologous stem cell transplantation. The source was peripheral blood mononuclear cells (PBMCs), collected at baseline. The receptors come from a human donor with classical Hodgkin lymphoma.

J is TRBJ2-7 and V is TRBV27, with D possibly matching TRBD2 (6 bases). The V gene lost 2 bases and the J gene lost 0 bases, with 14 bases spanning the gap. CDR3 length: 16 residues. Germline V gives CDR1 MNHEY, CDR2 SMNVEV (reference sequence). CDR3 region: CASSLLPGLISYEQYF. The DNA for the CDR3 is TGTGCCAGCAGTTTACTCCCGGGACTCATCTCCTACGAGCAGTACTTC.

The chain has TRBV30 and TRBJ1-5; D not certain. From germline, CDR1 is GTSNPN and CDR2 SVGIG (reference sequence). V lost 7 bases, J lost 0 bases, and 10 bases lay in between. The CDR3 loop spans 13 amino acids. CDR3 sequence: CASTWDSNQPQHF. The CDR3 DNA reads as TGTGCCTCTACGTGGGATAGCAATCAGCCCCAGCATTTT.

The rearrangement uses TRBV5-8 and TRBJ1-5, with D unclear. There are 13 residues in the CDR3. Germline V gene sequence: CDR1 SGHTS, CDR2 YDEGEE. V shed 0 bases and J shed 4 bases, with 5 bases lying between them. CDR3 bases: TGTGCCAGCAGCTTGGGGCCTAATCAGCCCCAGCATTTT. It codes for CASSLGPNQPQHF. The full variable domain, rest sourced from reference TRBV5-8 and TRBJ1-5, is EAGVTQSPTHLIKTRGQQATLRCSPISGHTSVYWYQQALGLGLQFLLWYDEGEERNRGNFPPRFSGRQFPNYSSELNVNALELEDSALYLCASSLGPNQPQHFGDGTRLSIL.

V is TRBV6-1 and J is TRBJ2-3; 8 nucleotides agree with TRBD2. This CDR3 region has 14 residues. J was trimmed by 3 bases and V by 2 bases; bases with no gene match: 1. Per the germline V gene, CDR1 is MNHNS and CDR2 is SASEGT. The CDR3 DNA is TGTGCCAGCAGTGAACGGGAGGGAACAGATACGCAGTATTTT. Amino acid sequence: CASSEREGTDTQYF.

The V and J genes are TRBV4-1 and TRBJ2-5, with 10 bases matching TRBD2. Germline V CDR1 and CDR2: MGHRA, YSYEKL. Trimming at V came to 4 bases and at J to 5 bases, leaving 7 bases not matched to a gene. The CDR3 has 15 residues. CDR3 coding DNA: TGCGCCAGCAGCCCGATACCGACTAGCGGGGAGACCCAGTACTTC. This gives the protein CASSPIPTSGETQYF.

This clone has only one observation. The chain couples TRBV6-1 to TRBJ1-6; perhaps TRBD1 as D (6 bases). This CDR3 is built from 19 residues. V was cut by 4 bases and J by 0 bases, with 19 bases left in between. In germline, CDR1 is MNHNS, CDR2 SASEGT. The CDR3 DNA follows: TGTGCCAGCAGTGTCTCGAGGGGGTCCTATAGCTCCTATAATTCACCCCTCCACTTT. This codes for CASSVSRGSYSSYNSPLHF.

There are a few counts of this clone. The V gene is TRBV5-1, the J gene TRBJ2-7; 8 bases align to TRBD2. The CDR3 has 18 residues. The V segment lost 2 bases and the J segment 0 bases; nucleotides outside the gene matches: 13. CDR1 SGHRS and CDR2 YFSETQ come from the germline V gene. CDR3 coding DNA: TGCGCCAGCAGCTTTGTGGGGGCAACTAGCGGCCTCTCCTACGAGCAGTACTTC. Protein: CASSFVGATSGLSYEQYF.